The present T cell receptor beta chain was sequenced within a study of cytomegalovirus exposure and HLA in healthy donors listed by TCRdb under 2017. For the wider study: An earlier analysis of more than 550 of the donors reported 276 Gb of sequence data and 117 million unique TCR beta sequences obtained from 150 million to 200 million T cells. Approximately 310 gigabases of sequencing data and approximately 93 million unique TCR sequences were included in an early release covering 550 to 650 HLA-typed donors. Of the approximately 400 genotyped donors, 80% to 90% were placed in the genetic ancestry cluster associated with self-reported Caucasian donors. The study aimed to test whether cataloging public T cell receptors could reveal signatures of past pathogen exposure. The T cell repertoires of 550 to 850 subjects were profiled by immunosequencing and related to cytomegalovirus serostatus. In addition to the first cohort of 500 to 850 subjects, a separate validation cohort of some 120 different subjects was used. The study combined high-throughput TCR immunosequencing, statistical association of individual TCRs with disease status, and machine learning to predict cytomegalovirus infection status. In a later analysis, previously published TCR beta repertoires from hundreds of donors were re-analyzed and high-resolution HLA genotyping was added so that TCR occurrence patterns could be studied. In the later analysis, no new phenotypic data were used to find candidate immune exposures; instead, reliance was placed on TCR beta sequences and their occurrence across donors. An earlier analysis of around 640 of the donors used high-throughput TCR beta sequencing to judge whether each TCR beta V gene segment behaved as functional or pseudogenic. Alongside the repertoire data, information on donor age, sex, ethnicity and CMV serostatus was compiled. A later genetic analysis took genome-wide SNP genotypes for about 55% of the 666 donors and used that subset as a discovery cohort. Every repertoire in the discovery cohort had been generated on one and the same sequencing platform. HLA typing included class I and class II loci at four-digit resolution. The number of typed donors differed by locus: about 620-640 for A, B, C, DRB1 and DQB1; roughly 510 for DQA1; 606 for DPA1; and some 430 for DPB1. Several DR-DQ haplotypes were handled as single units for association and clustering because linkage in the cohort was strong. Among some 400 genotyped donors of the cohort, an average of approximately 240,000 unique TCR beta nucleotide sequences were sequenced per donor, roughly a sixth of them non-productive.

What the authors observed across the whole study: It was suggested by the authors that the approach could potentially be generalized to other disease states and immunological phenotypes. Because counts were too low, seventeen rarely observed V segments, including chromosome 9 orphons, were left out of the earlier analysis of roughly 600 of the donors. A later genetic analysis associated a missense DCLRE1C variant with V-gene and J-gene trimming of TCR beta chains, and an independent cohort replicated the association. Sequencing depth was assumed to be roughly uniform across donors in the presence/absence analyses, though that assumption may not hold. Correlated functional status among segregating V segments might be attributable to linkage disequilibrium, but an unknown experimental factor could not be ruled out. Strong co-occurrence of HLA alleles, especially DR and DQ, made assigning TCR associations to individual alleles difficult. While some public TCRs were present in many individuals, most TCR sequences turned up only very rarely across donors. Some IMGT-functional V segments, including TRBV6-2 and TRBV6-3, could not be told apart with the 87-base-pair reads, so those segments were excluded. A cluster of highly shared sequence variants was judged likely to be a technical artifact of the sequencing pipeline. Cytomegalovirus status was reported to be diagnosed by the classifier with high specificity and sensitivity in both the original and validation cohorts. A few of the identified cytomegalovirus-associated TCR beta chains were confirmed in vitro to be specific for cytomegalovirus antigens. At a false discovery rate of 0.05, a later analysis linked fewer than 20,000 TCR beta sequences to specific HLA alleles. The only immune exposure information available for the cohort was CMV serostatus. In a later analysis, HLA-associated TCR beta chains showed more clonal expansion and lower generation probabilities than non-associated chains that were equally common. In a later analysis, the rate of TCR association differed among HLA loci, with DRB1 alleles having the most associated TCRs and HLA-C alleles having the fewest. Broadly in line with IMGT annotations, most TCR beta V segments showed up in productive rearrangements about 87% or about 30% of the time in an earlier analysis of several hundred of the donors. A total of roughly 160 TCR beta chains were listed by the study as associated with cytomegalovirus. This cohort had only TCR beta chains sequenced, and the lack of alpha or paired-chain data limited which features could be detected. Compared with the 666-donor mean, donors in an Asian-associated ancestry cluster had fewer N-insertions in productive TCRs, according to a later genetic analysis. Because HLA typing was missing for some donors at each locus, association tests included only the typed subset. A later analysis reported that several top co-occurrence clusters appeared linked to parvovirus B19, influenza, CMV and Epstein-Barr virus. A further reported finding was that TCR beta sequences accurately predicted the HLA-A and HLA-B alleles for most subjects in the first cohort. A later analysis found that most CMV-associated TCR beta chains appeared HLA-restricted, with HLA associations seemingly driven largely by CMV exposure.

In total, around 600 healthy bone marrow donors made up the cohort. Cohort members were all nominally healthy when sampled, although unrecorded immune exposures were likely present. The donor was CMV seronegative and was included in the group of under 450 seronegative cohort members. A peripheral blood sample was provided by each donor, and peripheral blood mononuclear cells were used for TCR beta sequencing. Genomic DNA extraction from the blood cell samples was performed with the Qiagen DNeasy Blood Extraction Kit. Receptor libraries were prepared by the immunoSEQ multiplex PCR assay. For the multiplex PCR, a mixture combining 60 forward primers for TCR Vbeta segments and 13 reverse primers for TCR Jbeta segments was used. The CDR3 region of rearranged TCR beta genes was amplified from genomic DNA with a multiplex PCR assay. On the Illumina HiSeq System, the amplified TCR beta libraries were sequenced as 87-base-pair reads. The authors processed their data as follows. A later analysis tallied approximately 87 million unique TCR beta chains across the 550 to 850 repertoires, and around 9.9 million of those chains were shared by two or more donors. Raw reads were error-corrected and collapsed into unique sequences by a nearest-neighbor algorithm in which closely related sequences were merged to remove PCR and sequencing errors. Alignment of CDR3 sequences to IMGT reference sequences was used to assign V, D and J gene segments. For a sequence to be retained, a match of at least six nucleotides to both a V gene segment and a J gene segment was required. Rearrangements were classified as productive when the CDR3 lacked stop codons and remained in frame with V and J, and all other rearrangements were classified as non-productive. CDR3 was defined by IMGT convention, running from the second conserved V-encoded cysteine to the conserved J-encoded phenylalanine. Sequences without an unambiguous match to a single V gene segment were excluded from the earlier analysis of almost 600 of the donors. An earlier analysis of roughly 590 of the donors called V segments functional above 56.7% productive rearrangements and segregating when the between-donor standard deviation exceeded 5%. A statistical classification framework was developed to diagnose cytomegalovirus status using the catalog of TCR beta chain sequences. In a later analysis, V and J genes were assigned by comparing TCR nucleotide sequences against IMGT/GENE-DB human TR gene sequences. The TCRdist pipeline was used in a later analysis to assign CDR3 sequences and most-parsimonious VDJ recombination scenarios. In a later analysis, every TCR beta chain was defined by the combination of its CDR3 amino acid sequence and its V-gene family, and reads without a unique V-gene family were dropped. In a later analysis, 550 to 650 highly shared, low-generation-probability nucleotide sequences were removed to address suspected cross-contamination and a sequencing artifact. In a later analysis, a clonal expansion index for each public chain was calculated from normalized within-repertoire ranks of inferred template counts. In a later analysis, generation probabilities were computed with a VDJ recombination model fitted to out-of-frame rearrangements, and the resulting probabilities were checked against IGoR. In a later analysis, hypergeometric tests were used to score TCR-TCR, TCR-HLA and TCR-CMV co-occurrence, with a repertoire-size bias correction applied to TCR pairs. To estimate false discovery rates, a later analysis permuted the HLA or CMV assignments 20 times. In a later analysis, co-occurring TCRs were grouped using DBSCAN, and TCRdist sequence similarity was added for clustering within HLA-allele-positive subsets. For co-occurrence clustering, repertoires with fewer than 30,000 or more than 120,000 public chains were excluded, along with roughly 5 repertoires with anomalous nucleotide sharing. The table comes from immuneACCESS by way of TCRdb, which keeps in-frame sequences with V and J called. Part of the clones is missing from these tables; in studies checked, under half for an unresolved V gene and the rest for unknown reasons. That table gives V, J and clone size, and the DNA gave D and trimming. The sample records 140,000 to 150,000 clones, 8.5% to 10% of which are singletons. The ten largest clones capture less than 2% of the sample.

Taken from the germline V gene (reference sequence), the CDR1 and CDR2 loops are MNHEY and SMNVEV. V sheds 3 bases and J sheds 2 bases, leaving 14 bases between their ends. The CDR3 spans 15 residues, from the cysteine through the phenylalanine. Left in the record is the CDR3 DNA by itself, 45 bases read in frame from the first base. Regarding this clone: No antigen is known for it. Base qualities are missing; no much larger clone stands one base away.

The sequence links TRBV27 to TRBJ2-7, with TRBD1 perhaps the D gene, on 5 matching bases. This sequence was found in a man over 45 in good health and CMV-seronegative. Specimen: PBMCs. The CDR3 protein sequence reads: CASSFRTPDTYEQYF. The DNA is TGTGCCAGCAGTTTCCGGACACCAGATACCTACGAGCAGTACTTC.